This entry is about one T cell receptor (beta chain). The antigen is not known. This entry belongs to a study of T cells in localized non-small cell lung cancer. Some clones are missing from TCRdb's copy, which holds only in-frame ones; the method was immunoSEQ multiplex PCR. The sample shows around 1,900 clones, around a quarter of them seen only once. The CDR3 is 11 amino acids. Germline assignment: CDR1 GTSNPN and CDR2 SVGIG (reference sequence). The ends were cut back, 0 bases at V and 4 bases at J, with 2 bases in the middle. Study-level results: Adjacent uninvolved lung had the highest clonality, suggesting focused antigen responses.

The rearrangement links TRBV30 to TRBJ2-3; D is ambiguous. The source is a female donor of 60 years or more with stage III squamous cell lung carcinoma. The sequenced sample was normal lung tissue next to the tumor, obtained before any cancer treatment. The CDR3 protein is CAWSVPDTQYF. CDR3 coding DNA: TGTGCCTGGAGTGTACCAGATACGCAGTATTTT.